This T cell receptor beta chain was obtained from a study of CD8+CD57+ T cells in acquired aplastic anemia. Study background: In CD4+ cells, healthy donors produced an average of about 10.8 million reads. General study findings and limits: Controls did not differ significantly from patients in CD8+ Simpson's diversity. It was found that more than 25 CD8+ CDR3 sequences were shared between patients and controls.

Researchers used genomic DNA as the template to profile TCR beta VDJ and CDR3. Via MiXCR, TCRdb re-called the reads, giving one row per CDR3 protein. The sample lists fewer than 250,000 distinct CDR3 sequences, roughly half seen once, with more than 15% in the top ten. In regard to this clonotype: Its matching antigen is unknown.

Source material: sorted CD4+, CD8+, or CD8+CD57+ T cells (not recorded which) from PBMCs. This TCR was sampled from a human donor in good health, serving as a control.

For the CDR3, the DNA is TGTGCCAGCAGCACAGGGGGCGGCAACGAGCAGTACTTC. This encodes CASSTGGGNEQYF. The chain links TRBV6-5 to TRBJ2-7; 9 bases are shared with TRBD1. The CDR3 covers 13 residues. J lost 5 bases, V lost 6 bases, and 5 bases had no gene match. Per germline, CDR1 MNHEY and CDR2 SVGAGI.